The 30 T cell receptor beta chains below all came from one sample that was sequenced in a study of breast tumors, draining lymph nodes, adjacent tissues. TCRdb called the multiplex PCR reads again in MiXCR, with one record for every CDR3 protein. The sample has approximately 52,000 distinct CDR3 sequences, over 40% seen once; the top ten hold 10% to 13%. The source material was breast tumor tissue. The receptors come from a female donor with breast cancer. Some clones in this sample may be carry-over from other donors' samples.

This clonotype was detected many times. The CDR3, as DNA: TGTGCCAGCAGTTACGGGACAGGGCTCTACAATGAGCAGTTCTTC. It yields the protein CASSYGTGLYNEQFF. The rearrangement joins TRBV6-5 to TRBJ2-1; the match to TRBD1 covers 9 bases. The germline gives CDR1 MNHEY, CDR2 SVGAGI. Germline trimming cut 2 bases from V and 3 bases from J; bases unmatched to any gene: 2. The CDR3 consists of 15 residues.

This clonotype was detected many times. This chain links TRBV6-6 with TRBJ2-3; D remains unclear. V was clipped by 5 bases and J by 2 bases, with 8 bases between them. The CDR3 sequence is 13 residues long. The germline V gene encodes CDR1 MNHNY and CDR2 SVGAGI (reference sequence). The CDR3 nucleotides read TGTGCCAGCAGTGATGTGTCCACAGATACGCAGTATTTT. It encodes CASSDVSTDTQYF.

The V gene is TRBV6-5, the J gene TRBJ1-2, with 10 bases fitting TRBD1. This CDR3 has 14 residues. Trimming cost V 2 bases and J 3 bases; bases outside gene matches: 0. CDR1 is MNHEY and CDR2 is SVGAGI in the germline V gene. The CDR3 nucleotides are TGTGCCAGCAGTTACGGGACAGGGGACTATGGCTACACCTTC. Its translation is CASSYGTGDYGYTF.

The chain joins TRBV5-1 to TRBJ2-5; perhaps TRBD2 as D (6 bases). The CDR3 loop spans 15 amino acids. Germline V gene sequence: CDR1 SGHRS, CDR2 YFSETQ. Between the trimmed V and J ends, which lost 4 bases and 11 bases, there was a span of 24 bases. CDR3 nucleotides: TGCGCCAGCAGCAGTGGGAGGCAGATCTACGAAGGGCAGTACTTC. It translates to CASSSGRQIYEGQYF.

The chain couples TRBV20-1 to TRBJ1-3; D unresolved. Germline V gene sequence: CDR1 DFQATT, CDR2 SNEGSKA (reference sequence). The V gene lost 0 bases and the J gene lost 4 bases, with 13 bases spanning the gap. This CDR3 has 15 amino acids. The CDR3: CSARDRPSSGNTIYF. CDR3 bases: TGCAGTGCTAGAGATCGACCTAGCTCCGGAAACACCATATATTTT.

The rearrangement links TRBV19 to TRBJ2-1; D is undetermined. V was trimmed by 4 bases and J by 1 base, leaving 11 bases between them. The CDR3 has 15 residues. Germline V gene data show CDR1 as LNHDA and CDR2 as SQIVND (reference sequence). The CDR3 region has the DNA TGTGCCAGTAGTAGGGTAACCGGGTCCTACAATGAGCAGTTCTTC. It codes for CASSRVTGSYNEQFF.

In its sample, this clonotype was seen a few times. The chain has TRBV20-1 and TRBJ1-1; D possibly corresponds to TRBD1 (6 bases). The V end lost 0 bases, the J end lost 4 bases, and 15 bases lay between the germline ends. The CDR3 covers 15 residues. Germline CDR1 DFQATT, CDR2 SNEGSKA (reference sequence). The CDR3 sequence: CSAREVQGRITEAFF. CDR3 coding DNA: TGCAGTGCTAGAGAGGTTCAGGGGAGGATCACTGAAGCTTTCTTT.

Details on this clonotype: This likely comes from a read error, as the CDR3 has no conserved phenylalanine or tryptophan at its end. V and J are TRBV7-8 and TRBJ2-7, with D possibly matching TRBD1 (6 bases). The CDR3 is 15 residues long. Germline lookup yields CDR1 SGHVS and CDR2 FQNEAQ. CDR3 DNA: TGTGCCAGCAGTTTAGCCCCCGGGACAACCTACGGGCAGTACCTC. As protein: CASSLAPGTTYGQYL.

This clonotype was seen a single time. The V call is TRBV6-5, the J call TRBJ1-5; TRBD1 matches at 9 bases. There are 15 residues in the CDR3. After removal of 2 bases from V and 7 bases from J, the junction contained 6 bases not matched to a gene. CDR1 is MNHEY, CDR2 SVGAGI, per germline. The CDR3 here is CASSYGTGIRQPQHF. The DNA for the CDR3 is TGTGCCAGCAGTTACGGGACAGGGATAAGACAGCCCCAGCATTTT.

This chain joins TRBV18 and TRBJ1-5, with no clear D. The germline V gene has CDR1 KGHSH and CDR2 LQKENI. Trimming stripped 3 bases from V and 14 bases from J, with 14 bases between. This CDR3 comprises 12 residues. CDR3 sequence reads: CASSPGRTYEHF. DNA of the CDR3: TGTGCCAGCTCACCCGGGAGAACCTACGAGCATTTT.

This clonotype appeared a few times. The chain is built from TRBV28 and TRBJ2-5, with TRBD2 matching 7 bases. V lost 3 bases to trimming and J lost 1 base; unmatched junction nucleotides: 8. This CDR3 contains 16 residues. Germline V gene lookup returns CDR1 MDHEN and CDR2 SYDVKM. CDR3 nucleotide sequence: TGTGCCAGCAGTTTTATGGCTAGCGGAACCCAAGAGACCCAGTACTTC. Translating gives CASSFMASGTQETQYF.

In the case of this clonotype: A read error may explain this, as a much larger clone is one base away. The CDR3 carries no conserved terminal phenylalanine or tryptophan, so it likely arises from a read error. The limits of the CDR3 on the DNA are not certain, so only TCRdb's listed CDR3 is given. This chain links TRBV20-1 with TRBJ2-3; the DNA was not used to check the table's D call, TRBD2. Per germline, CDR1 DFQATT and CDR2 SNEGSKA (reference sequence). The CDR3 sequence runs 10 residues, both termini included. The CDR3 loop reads CSAGERPQPP.

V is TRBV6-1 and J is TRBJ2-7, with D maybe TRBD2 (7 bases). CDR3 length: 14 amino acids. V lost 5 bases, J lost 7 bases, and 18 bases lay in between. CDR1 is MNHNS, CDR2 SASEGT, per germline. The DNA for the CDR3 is TGTGCCAGCAGTCCAGGAGGGGGGGGCCAGGAGCAGTACTTC. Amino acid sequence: CASSPGGGGQEQYF.

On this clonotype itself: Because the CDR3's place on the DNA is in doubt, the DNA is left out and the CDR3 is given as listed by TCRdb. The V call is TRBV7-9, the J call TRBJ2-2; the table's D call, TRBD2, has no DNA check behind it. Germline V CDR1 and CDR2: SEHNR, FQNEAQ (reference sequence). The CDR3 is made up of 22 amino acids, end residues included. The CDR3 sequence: CASRDSLSYEQYFGPGTGELFF.

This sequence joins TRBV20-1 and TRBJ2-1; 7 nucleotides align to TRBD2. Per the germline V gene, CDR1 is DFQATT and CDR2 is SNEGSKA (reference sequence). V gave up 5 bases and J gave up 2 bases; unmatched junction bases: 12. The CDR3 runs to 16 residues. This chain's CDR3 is CSAVSRAGATYNEQFF. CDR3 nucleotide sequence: TGCAGTGCTGTAAGTAGGGCGGGAGCGACCTACAATGAGCAGTTCTTC.

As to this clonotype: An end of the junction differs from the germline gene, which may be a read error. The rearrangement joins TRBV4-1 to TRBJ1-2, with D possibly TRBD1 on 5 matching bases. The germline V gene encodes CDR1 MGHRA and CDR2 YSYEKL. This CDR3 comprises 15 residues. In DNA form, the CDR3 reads TGCGCCAGTAGCCAAGAAGGGAGGGGACGCCATGGCTACACCTTC. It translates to CASSQEGRGRHGYTF.

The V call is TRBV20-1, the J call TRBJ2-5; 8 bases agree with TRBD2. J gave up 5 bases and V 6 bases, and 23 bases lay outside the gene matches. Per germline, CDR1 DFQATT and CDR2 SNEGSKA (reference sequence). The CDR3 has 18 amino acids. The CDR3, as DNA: TGCAGTGCCAGCCTTCTTTCTCCCGGGACGGAGCGGGGGGAGACCCAGTACTTC. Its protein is CSASLLSPGTERGETQYF.

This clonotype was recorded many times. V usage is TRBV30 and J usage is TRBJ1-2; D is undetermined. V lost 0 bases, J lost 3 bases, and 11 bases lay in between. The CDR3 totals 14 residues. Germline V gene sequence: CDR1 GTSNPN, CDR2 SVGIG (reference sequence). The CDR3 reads CAWSVPWEYYGYTF. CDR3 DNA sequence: TGTGCCTGGAGTGTACCTTGGGAGTACTATGGCTACACCTTC.

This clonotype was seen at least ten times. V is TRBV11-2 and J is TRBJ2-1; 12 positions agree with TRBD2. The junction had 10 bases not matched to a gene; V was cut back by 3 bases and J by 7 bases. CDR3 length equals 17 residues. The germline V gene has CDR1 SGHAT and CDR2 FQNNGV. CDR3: CASSFTSGRLGGNEQFF. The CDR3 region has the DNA TGTGCCAGCAGCTTCACTAGCGGGAGGCTGGGGGGGAATGAGCAGTTCTTC.

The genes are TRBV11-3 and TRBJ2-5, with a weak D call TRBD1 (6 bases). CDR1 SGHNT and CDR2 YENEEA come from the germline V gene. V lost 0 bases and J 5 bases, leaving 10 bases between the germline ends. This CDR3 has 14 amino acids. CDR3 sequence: CASSLDQGTETQYF. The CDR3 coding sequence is TGTGCCAGCAGCTTAGATCAGGGGACGGAGACCCAGTACTTC.

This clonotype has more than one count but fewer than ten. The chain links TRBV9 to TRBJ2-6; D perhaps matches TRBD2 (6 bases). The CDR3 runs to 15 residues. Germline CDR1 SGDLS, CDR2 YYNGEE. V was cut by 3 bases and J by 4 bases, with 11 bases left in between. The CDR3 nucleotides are TGTGCCAGCAGCGCACGAACTAGCGGGGCCAACGTCCTGACTTTC. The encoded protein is CASSARTSGANVLTF.

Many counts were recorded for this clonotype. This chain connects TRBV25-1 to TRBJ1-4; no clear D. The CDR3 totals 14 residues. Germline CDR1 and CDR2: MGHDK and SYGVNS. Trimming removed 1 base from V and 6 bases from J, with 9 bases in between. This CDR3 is CASSEWALDEKLFF. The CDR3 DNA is TGTGCCAGCAGTGAATGGGCGCTCGATGAAAAACTGTTTTTT. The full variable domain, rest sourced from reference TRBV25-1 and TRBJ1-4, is EADIYQTPRYLVIGTGKKITLECSQTMGHDKMYWYQQDPGMELHLIHYSYGVNSTEKGDLSSESTVSRIRTEHFPLTLESARPSHTSQYLCASSEWALDEKLFFGSGTQLSVL.

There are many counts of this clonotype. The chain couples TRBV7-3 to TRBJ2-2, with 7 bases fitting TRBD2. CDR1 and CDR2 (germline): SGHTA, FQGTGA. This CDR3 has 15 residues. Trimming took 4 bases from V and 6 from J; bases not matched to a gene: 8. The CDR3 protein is CASSSGLVSAGELFF. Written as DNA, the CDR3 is TGTGCCAGCAGCTCAGGACTAGTATCCGCCGGGGAGCTGTTTTTT.

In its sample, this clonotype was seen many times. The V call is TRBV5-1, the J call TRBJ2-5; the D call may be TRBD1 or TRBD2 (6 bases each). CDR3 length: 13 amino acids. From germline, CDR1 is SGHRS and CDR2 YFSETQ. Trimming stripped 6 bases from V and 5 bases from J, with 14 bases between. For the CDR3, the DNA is TGCGCCAGCAAGTATAGGGGGAGGGAGACCCAGTACTTC. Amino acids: CASKYRGRETQYF.

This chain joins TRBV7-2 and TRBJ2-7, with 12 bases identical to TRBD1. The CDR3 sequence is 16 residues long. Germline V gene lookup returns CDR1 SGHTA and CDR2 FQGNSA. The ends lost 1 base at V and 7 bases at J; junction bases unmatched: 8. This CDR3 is CASSLDGDRGLWEQYF. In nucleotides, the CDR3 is TGTGCCAGCAGCTTAGACGGGGACAGGGGGCTTTGGGAGCAGTACTTC.

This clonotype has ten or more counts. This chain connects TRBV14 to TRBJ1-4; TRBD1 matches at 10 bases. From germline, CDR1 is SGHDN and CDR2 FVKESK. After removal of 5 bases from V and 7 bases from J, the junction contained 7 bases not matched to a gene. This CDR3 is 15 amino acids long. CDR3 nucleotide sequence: TGTGCCAGCAGCACCCGGACAGGGGGGACTGAAAAACTGTTTTTT. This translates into CASSTRTGGTEKLFF.

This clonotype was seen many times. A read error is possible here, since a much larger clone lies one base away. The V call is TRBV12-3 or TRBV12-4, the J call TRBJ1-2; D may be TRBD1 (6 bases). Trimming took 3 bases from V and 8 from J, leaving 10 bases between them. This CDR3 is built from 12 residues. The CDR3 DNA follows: TGTGCCAGCAGTTTCTGGGGGGGCGGCTACACCTTC. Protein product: CASSFWGGGYTF.

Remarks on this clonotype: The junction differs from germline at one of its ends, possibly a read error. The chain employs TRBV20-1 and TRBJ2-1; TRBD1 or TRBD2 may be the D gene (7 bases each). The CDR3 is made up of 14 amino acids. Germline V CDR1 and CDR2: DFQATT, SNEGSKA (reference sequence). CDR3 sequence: CSATSGGGINEQLF. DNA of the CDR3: TGCAGTGCCACGTCAGGGGGAGGGATAAATGAGCAGCTCTTC.

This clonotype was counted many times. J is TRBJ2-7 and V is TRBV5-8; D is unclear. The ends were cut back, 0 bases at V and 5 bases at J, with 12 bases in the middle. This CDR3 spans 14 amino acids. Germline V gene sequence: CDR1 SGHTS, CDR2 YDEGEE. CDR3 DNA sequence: TGTGCCAGCAGCTTGGATATTATAGTAGACGAGCAGTACTTC. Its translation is CASSLDIIVDEQYF.

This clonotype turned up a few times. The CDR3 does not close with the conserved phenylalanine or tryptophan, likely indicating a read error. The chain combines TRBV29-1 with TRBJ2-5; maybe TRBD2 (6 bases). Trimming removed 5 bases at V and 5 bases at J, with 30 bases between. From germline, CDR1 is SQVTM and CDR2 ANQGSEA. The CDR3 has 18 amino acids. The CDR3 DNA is TGCAGCGTTCTGCCCTATGAAGGACTAAACCTCGTTACGGAGACCCAGTACCTC. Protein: CSVLPYEGLNLVTETQYL.